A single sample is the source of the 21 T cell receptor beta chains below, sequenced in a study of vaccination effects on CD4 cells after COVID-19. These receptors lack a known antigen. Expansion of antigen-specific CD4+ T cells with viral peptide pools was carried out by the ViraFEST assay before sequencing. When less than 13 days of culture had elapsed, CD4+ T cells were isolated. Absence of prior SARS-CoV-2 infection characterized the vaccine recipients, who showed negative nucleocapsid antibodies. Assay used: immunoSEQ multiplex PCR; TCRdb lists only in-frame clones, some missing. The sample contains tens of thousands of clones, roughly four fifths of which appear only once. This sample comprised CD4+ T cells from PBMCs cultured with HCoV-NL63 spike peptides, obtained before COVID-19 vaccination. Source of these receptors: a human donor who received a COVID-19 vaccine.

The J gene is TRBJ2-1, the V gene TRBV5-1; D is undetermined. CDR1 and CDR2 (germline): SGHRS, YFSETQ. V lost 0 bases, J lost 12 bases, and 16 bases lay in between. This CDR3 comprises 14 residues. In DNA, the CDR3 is TGCGCCAGCAGCTTGGGTCTGGTGGGAACCGGGCAGTTCTTC. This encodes CASSLGLVGTGQFF.

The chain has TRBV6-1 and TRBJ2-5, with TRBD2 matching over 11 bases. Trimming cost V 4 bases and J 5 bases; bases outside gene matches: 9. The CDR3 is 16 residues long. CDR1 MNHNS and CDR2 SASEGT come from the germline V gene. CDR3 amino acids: CASSASTSGAEETQYF. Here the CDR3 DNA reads TGTGCCAGCAGTGCCTCGACTAGCGGGGCAGAGGAGACCCAGTACTTC.

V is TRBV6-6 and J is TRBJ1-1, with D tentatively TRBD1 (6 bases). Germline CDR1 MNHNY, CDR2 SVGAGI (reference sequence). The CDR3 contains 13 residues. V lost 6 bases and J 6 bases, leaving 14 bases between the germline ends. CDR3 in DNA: TGTGCCAGCAGCACACAGGGACGGTCTGAAGCTTTCTTT. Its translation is CASSTQGRSEAFF.

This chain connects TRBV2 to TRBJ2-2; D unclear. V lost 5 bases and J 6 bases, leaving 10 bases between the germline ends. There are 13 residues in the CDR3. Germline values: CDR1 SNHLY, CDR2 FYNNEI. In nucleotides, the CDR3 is TGTGCCAGCAGTTCCGACTCCGCCGGGGAGCTGTTTTTT. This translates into CASSSDSAGELFF.

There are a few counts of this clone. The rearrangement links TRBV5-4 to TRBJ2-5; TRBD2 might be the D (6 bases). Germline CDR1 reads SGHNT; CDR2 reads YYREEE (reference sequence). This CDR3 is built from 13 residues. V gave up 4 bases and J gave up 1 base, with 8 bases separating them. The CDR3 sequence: CASSRTTQETQYF. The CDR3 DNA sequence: TGTGCCAGCAGCCGGACTACCCAAGAGACCCAGTACTTC.

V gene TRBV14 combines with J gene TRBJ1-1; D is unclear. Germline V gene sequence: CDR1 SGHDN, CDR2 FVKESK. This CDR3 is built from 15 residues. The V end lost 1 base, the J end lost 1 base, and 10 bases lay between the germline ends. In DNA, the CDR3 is TGTGCCAGCAGCCAAGTGGTAGGGAAGAACACTGAAGCTTTCTTT. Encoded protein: CASSQVVGKNTEAFF.

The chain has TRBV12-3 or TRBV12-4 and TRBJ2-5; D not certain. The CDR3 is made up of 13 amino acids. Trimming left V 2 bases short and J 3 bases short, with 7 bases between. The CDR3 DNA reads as TGTGCCAGCAGTTTACAAAGGGAAGAGACCCAGTACTTC. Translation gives CASSLQREETQYF.

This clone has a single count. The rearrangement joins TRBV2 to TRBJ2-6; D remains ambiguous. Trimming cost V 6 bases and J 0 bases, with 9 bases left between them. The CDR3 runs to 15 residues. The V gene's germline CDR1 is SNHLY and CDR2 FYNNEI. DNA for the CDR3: TGTGCCAGCAGGGACGGCTCCTCTGGGGCCAACGTCCTGACTTTC. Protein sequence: CASRDGSSGANVLTF.

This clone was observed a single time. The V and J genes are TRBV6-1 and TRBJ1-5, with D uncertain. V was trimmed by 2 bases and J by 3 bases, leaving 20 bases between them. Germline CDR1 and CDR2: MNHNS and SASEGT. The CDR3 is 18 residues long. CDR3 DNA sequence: TGTGCCAGCAGTGAATGGACTATGGGTGGGCAAATCAATCAGCCCCAGCATTTT. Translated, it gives CASSEWTMGGQINQPQHF.

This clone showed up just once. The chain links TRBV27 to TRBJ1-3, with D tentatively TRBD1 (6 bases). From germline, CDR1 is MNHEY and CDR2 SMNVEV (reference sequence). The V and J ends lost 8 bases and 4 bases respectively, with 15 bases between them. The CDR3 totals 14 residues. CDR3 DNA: TGTGCCAGCGCCCGAGGGGGGGGAGGAAACACCATATATTTT. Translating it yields CASARGGGGNTIYF.

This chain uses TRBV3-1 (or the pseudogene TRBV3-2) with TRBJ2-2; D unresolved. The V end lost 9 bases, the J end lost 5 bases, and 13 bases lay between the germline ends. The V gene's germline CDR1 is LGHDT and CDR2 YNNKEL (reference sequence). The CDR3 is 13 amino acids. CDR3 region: CASAVPVTGELFF. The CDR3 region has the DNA TGTGCCAGTGCAGTCCCCGTGACCGGGGAGCTGTTTTTT.

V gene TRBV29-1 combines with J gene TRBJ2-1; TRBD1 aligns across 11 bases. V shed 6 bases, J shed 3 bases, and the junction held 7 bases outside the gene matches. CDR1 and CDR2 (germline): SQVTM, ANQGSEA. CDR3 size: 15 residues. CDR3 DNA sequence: TGCAGCGTGGAAAGGGGGACAGGGGGCTACAATGAGCAGTTCTTC. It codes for CSVERGTGGYNEQFF.

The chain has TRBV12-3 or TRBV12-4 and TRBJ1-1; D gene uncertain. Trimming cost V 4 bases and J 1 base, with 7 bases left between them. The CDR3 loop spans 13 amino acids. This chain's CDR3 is CASSSNWNTEAFF. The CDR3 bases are TGTGCCAGCAGTTCTAACTGGAACACTGAAGCTTTCTTT.

CDR3 coding DNA: TGTGCCAGCAGTCCGACGAGGACAGGGGGGAACACTGAAGCTTTCTTT. Its protein is CASSPTRTGGNTEAFF. V is TRBV11-1 and J is TRBJ1-1; 10 positions agree with TRBD1. Germline V lookup: CDR1 SGHAT, CDR2 FQDESV (reference sequence). V gave up 6 bases and J gave up 1 base; unmatched junction bases: 8. The CDR3 totals 16 residues.

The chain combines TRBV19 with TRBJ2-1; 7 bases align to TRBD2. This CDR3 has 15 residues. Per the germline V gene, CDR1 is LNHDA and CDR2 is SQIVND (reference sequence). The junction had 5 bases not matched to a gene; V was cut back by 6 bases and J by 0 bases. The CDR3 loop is CASRTSQSSYNEQFF. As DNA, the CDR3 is TGTGCCAGTAGGACTAGCCAGAGCTCCTACAATGAGCAGTTCTTC. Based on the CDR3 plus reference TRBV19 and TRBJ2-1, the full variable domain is DGGITQSPKYLFRKEGQNVTLSCEQNLNHDAMYWYRQDPGQGLRLIYYSQIVNDFQKGDIAEGYSVSREKKESFPLTVTSAQKNPTAFYLCASRTSQSSYNEQFFGPGTRLTVL.

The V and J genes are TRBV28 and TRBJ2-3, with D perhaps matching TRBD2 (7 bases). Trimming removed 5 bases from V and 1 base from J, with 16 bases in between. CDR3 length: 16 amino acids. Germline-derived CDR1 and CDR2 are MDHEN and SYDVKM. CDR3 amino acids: CASSPKGGRRTDTQYF. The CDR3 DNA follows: TGTGCCAGCAGTCCCAAGGGGGGGCGCCGCACAGATACGCAGTATTTT.

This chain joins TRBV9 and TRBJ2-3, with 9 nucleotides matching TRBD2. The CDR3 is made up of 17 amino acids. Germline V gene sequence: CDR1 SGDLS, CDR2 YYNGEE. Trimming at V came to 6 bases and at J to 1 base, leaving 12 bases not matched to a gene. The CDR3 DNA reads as TGTGCCAGCACCCGGGGCGGGGGGGACTTTGGCACAGATACGCAGTATTTT. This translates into CASTRGGGDFGTDTQYF.

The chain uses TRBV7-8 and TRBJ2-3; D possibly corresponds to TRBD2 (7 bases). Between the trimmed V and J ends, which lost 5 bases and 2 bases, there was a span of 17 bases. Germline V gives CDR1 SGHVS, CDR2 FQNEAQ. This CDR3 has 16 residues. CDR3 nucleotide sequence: TGTGCCAGCAGCCCCAGAGGGGGGGCAAACACAGATACGCAGTATTTT. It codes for CASSPRGGANTDTQYF.

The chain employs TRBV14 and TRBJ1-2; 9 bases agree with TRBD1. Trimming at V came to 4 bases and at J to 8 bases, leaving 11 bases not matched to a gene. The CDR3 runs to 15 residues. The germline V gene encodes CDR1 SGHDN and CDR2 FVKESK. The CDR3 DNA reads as TGTGCCAGCAGCCGGGATCCGGGACAGGGAATCGGCTACACCTTC. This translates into CASSRDPGQGIGYTF.

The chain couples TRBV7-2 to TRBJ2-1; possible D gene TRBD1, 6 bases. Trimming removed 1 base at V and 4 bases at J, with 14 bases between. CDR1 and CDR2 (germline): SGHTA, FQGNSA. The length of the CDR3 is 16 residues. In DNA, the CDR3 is TGTGCCAGCAGCTTAGAGGGTTGGACAGATTACAATGAGCAGTTCTTC. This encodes CASSLEGWTDYNEQFF.

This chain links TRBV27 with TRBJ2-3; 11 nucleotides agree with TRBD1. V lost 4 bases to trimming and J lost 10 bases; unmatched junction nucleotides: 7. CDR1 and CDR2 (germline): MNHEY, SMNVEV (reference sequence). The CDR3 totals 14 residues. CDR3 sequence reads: CASSSDRGQGPQYF. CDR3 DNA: TGTGCCAGCAGTTCGGACAGGGGGCAGGGTCCGCAGTATTTT.